Below, 31 T cell receptor beta chains from the same sample are listed, as sequenced in a study of shared T cell receptors in the human thymus. Clones were sequenced by immunoSEQ multiplex PCR, and TCRdb holds only the in-frame ones, with some missing. The sample lists some 640,000 clones, more than 70% occurring once. This sample also appeared in a second study, on human thymus T cells.

Sequencing used thymocytes. The receptors originated from a boy under two years old with a congenital heart defect.

The J gene is TRBJ2-7, the V gene TRBV5-4; D may be TRBD2 (5 bases). The germline V and J ends were trimmed by 1 base and 6 bases, with 17 bases remaining between them. This CDR3 contains 15 residues. Per the germline V gene, CDR1 is SGHNT and CDR2 is YYREEE (reference sequence). CDR3: CASSLWETRDSEQYF. In DNA, the CDR3 is TGTGCCAGCAGCTTGTGGGAGACCAGAGATAGCGAGCAGTACTTC.

V and J are TRBV9 and TRBJ2-7; tentative D call: TRBD2 (5 bases). The CDR3 loop spans 16 amino acids. The germline V gene has CDR1 SGDLS and CDR2 YYNGEE. Between the trimmed V and J ends, which lost 0 bases and 2 bases, there was a span of 15 bases. CDR3 nucleotide sequence: TGTGCCAGCAGCGTAGTCCTACCCCCGGGGACCTACGAGCAGTACTTC. Translated: CASSVVLPPGTYEQYF. Variable domain in full (rest from reference TRBV9 and TRBJ2-7): DSGVTQTPKHLITATGQRVTLRCSPRSGDLSVYWYQQSLDQGLQFLIQYYNGEERAKGNILERFSAQQFPDLHSELNLSSLELGDSALYFCASSVVLPPGTYEQYFGPGTRLTVT.

The V and J genes are TRBV27 and TRBJ2-2; TRBD1 matches at 9 bases. V was clipped by 5 bases and J by 7 bases; unmatched bases: 14. This CDR3 spans 17 amino acids. CDR1 and CDR2 (germline): MNHEY, SMNVEV (reference sequence). In nucleotides, the CDR3 is TGTGCCAGCAGTCTGCGATCCGGGACAGGGTATCACGGGGAGCTGTTTTTT. Residues: CASSLRSGTGYHGELFF.

The V call is TRBV19, the J call TRBJ2-6; a weak D match, TRBD1 (8 bases). V lost 8 bases and J lost 0, with 14 bases in between. The CDR3 totals 16 residues. Germline CDR1 LNHDA, CDR2 SQIVND (reference sequence). This CDR3 reads CASEQGEGSGANVLTF. Here the CDR3 DNA reads TGTGCCAGTGAACAGGGGGAGGGCTCTGGGGCCAACGTCCTGACTTTC.

The chain links TRBV7-9 to TRBJ2-7; 10 nucleotides align to TRBD1. The CDR3 has 17 amino acids. V was pared by 4 bases and J by 7 bases, with 16 bases of the junction left unmatched. CDR1 SEHNR and CDR2 FQNEAQ come from the germline V gene (reference sequence). CDR3 nucleotide sequence: TGTGCCAGCAGCTCTCACTTTAGAGGGACAGGGGCGAGTGAGCAGTACTTC. Encoded protein: CASSSHFRGTGASEQYF.

The chain is built from TRBV5-1 and TRBJ1-3; D might be TRBD1 (5 bases). This CDR3 has 15 residues. Germline V gene data show CDR1 as SGHRS and CDR2 as YFSETQ. The V end lost 2 bases, the J end lost 0 bases, and 9 bases lay between the germline ends. This CDR3 reads CASSLGESSGNTIYF. CDR3 in DNA: TGCGCCAGCAGCTTAGGGGAAAGCTCTGGAAACACCATATATTTT.

The chain links TRBV28 to TRBJ1-1, with TRBD1 identical over 9 bases. Germline CDR1 MDHEN, CDR2 SYDVKM. The CDR3 spans 17 residues. V gave up 5 bases and J gave up 4 bases; unmatched junction bases: 14. This CDR3 reads CASSPRPGQGVSTEAFF. The CDR3 bases are TGTGCCAGCAGTCCACGCCCGGGACAGGGAGTGAGCACTGAAGCTTTCTTT.

Written as DNA, the CDR3 is TGTGCCAGCGGGGCGGCTAGCGCATCCCAAGAGACCCAGTACTTC. It specifies CASGAASASQETQYF. This chain joins TRBV6-5 and TRBJ2-5; D is possibly TRBD2 (6 bases). The CDR3 has 15 residues. V was shortened by 8 bases and J by 1 base, with 17 bases between the two germline ends. Germline V lookup: CDR1 MNHEY, CDR2 SVGAGI.

V is TRBV2 and J is TRBJ2-3, with 12 bases identical to TRBD2. V lost 2 bases and J lost 4; bases outside the gene matches: 25. CDR3 length: 23 residues. Germline CDR1 and CDR2: SNHLY and FYNNEI. The chain's CDR3 is CASSENPGRLGLAGGPGPDTQYF. The CDR3 DNA is TGTGCCAGCAGTGAAAACCCCGGGCGGCTAGGGCTAGCGGGAGGGCCGGGACCAGATACGCAGTATTTT.

This clone was observed a few times. CDR3 residues: CASSLAGAPYEQFF. CDR3 DNA: TGTGCCAGCAGTTTAGCGGGGGCCCCCTATGAGCAGTTCTTC. V gene TRBV9 combines with J gene TRBJ2-1, with TRBD2 matching 9 bases. J was trimmed by 8 bases and V by 5 bases; bases with no gene match: 8. Germline lookup yields CDR1 SGDLS and CDR2 YYNGEE. CDR3 size: 14 residues.

V usage is TRBV5-6 and J usage is TRBJ2-7; 8 bases fit TRBD2. The V gene end was trimmed by 9 bases and the J gene end by 5 bases; junction bases not matched to a gene: 13. From germline, CDR1 is SGHDT and CDR2 YYEEEE. This CDR3 comprises 14 residues. The CDR3 protein is CATTGGGSRDEQYF. CDR3 sequence (DNA): TGTGCCACTACGGGGGGGGGCTCTAGGGACGAGCAGTACTTC.

The chain recombines TRBV10-2 with TRBJ1-1; D perhaps matches TRBD1 (6 bases). Germline V gives CDR1 WSHSY, CDR2 SAAADI. The CDR3 runs to 14 residues. Trimming removed 3 bases from V and 1 base from J, with 9 bases in between. CDR3 amino acids: CASSDAGANTEAFF. For the CDR3, the DNA is TGCGCCAGCAGTGATGCGGGGGCGAACACTGAAGCTTTCTTT.

This clone is a singleton in its sample. This chain uses TRBV5-1 with TRBJ2-7, with D possibly TRBD1 on 6 matching bases. The CDR3 extends over 16 amino acids. The germline gives CDR1 SGHRS, CDR2 YFSETQ. V shed 1 base and J shed 6 bases, with 20 bases lying between them. The CDR3 region has the DNA TGCGCCAGCAGCTTGAGTTTCCAACAGGGCTCGTCCGAGCAGTACTTC. Its translation: CASSLSFQQGSSEQYF. The whole variable domain, remainder taken from reference TRBV5-1 and TRBJ2-7, is KAGVTQTPRYLIKTRGQQVTLSCSPISGHRSVSWYQQTPGQGLQFLFEYFSETQRNKGNFPGRFSGRQFSNSRSEMNVSTLELGDSALYLCASSLSFQQGSSEQYFGPGTRLTVT.

The rearrangement joins TRBV13 to TRBJ2-1; D gene uncertain. V was shortened by 5 bases and J by 6 bases, with 14 bases between the two germline ends. Germline lookup yields CDR1 PRHDT and CDR2 FYEKMQ (reference sequence). The CDR3 runs 14 residues. The CDR3 DNA reads TGTGCCAGCAGCGCCCGGCTAGTTACCAATGAGCAGTTCTTC. This encodes CASSARLVTNEQFF.

The chain combines TRBV6-1 with TRBJ2-4; TRBD1 aligns across 7 bases. The CDR3 is made up of 13 amino acids. CDR1 and CDR2 from the germline V gene are MNHNS and SASEGT. Trimming cost V 3 bases and J 8 bases; bases outside gene matches: 4. CDR3 sequence reads: CASSDFDRDIQYF. In DNA, the CDR3 is TGTGCCAGCAGTGATTTCGACAGGGACATTCAGTACTTC.

The V call is TRBV19, the J call TRBJ1-1; possible D gene TRBD1, 5 bases. The CDR3 is 13 residues long. The germline gives CDR1 LNHDA, CDR2 SQIVND (reference sequence). Trimming pared 7 bases from V and 3 bases from J, leaving 12 bases between. CDR3 DNA: TGTGCCAGTAAATCCAGGGCCGACACTGAAGCTTTCTTT. Translating gives CASKSRADTEAFF.

The chain is built from TRBV6-6 and TRBJ1-2; tentative D call: TRBD1 (5 bases). From germline, CDR1 is MNHNY and CDR2 SVGAGI (reference sequence). The ends were cut back, 0 bases at V and 3 bases at J, with 14 bases in the middle. The CDR3 length is 16 residues. CDR3 residues: CASSYSRQSTYYGYTF. In nucleotides, the CDR3 is TGTGCCAGCAGTTACTCGCGACAGAGCACGTACTATGGCTACACCTTC.

V is TRBV13 and J is TRBJ2-5; 8 bases fit TRBD1. CDR1 and CDR2 from the germline V gene are PRHDT and FYEKMQ (reference sequence). Trimming at V came to 6 bases and at J to 1 base, leaving 7 bases not matched to a gene. The CDR3 loop spans 15 amino acids. The CDR3: CASRDDRGGQETQYF. In nucleotides, the CDR3 is TGTGCCAGCAGGGATGACAGGGGTGGCCAAGAGACCCAGTACTTC.

The chain links TRBV4-1 to TRBJ2-1; 7 nucleotides line up with TRBD2. Germline V lookup: CDR1 MGHRA, CDR2 YSYEKL. There are 18 residues in the CDR3. Trimming cost V 4 bases and J 0 bases; bases outside gene matches: 12. CDR3 loop: CASSRPAGAWNSYNEQFF. The CDR3 nucleotides read TGCGCCAGCAGCCGCCCCGCGGGAGCCTGGAACTCCTACAATGAGCAGTTCTTC.

This chain connects TRBV28 to TRBJ1-2; D is unclear. Germline CDR1 and CDR2: MDHEN and SYDVKM. The CDR3 spans 10 residues. Deletions cut 7 bases from V and 6 bases from J, with 6 bases between. The CDR3 sequence: CASNGNGYTF. As DNA, the CDR3 is TGTGCCAGCAACGGGAATGGCTACACCTTC.

V and J are TRBV4-2 and TRBJ1-2, with D possibly being TRBD1 (6 bases). Germline loops: CDR1 LGHNA, CDR2 YNFKEQ. The CDR3 consists of 14 residues. The V end lost 6 bases, the J end lost 8 bases, and 19 bases lay between the germline ends. The CDR3 sequence is CASRSTRDIRGYTF. As DNA, the CDR3 is TGTGCCAGCAGATCCACCCGGGACATACGGGGCTACACCTTC.

The chain employs TRBV30 and TRBJ1-3; D is ambiguous. CDR1 and CDR2 from the germline V gene are GTSNPN and SVGIG (reference sequence). The ends were cut back, 6 bases at V and 3 bases at J, with 18 bases in the middle. This CDR3 spans 15 amino acids. Here the CDR3 reads CACTRRSLFGNTIYF. Here the CDR3 DNA reads TGTGCCTGCACAAGGCGGTCTCTTTTTGGAAACACCATATATTTT.

CDR3 sequence reads: CASSSGTGFLPGNTIYF. The CDR3 coding sequence is TGTGCCAGCAGCTCAGGGACAGGATTCCTTCCTGGAAACACCATATATTTT. The chain employs TRBV7-2 and TRBJ1-3; 8 positions match TRBD1. Germline lookup yields CDR1 SGHTA and CDR2 FQGNSA. The J segment lost 2 bases and the V segment lost 4 bases, leaving 10 bases of the junction unmatched. CDR3 length equals 17 residues.

V and J are TRBV7-2 and TRBJ2-7; TRBD2 aligns across 14 bases. In germline, CDR1 is SGHTA, CDR2 FQGNSA. This CDR3 comprises 17 residues. V dropped 5 bases and J dropped 0; count of bases not matched to a gene: 6. CDR3 residues: CASSTRGLAGGSYEQYF. The CDR3 DNA reads as TGTGCCAGCAGCACCCGTGGACTAGCGGGGGGCTCCTACGAGCAGTACTTC.

This clone was counted once. The chain has TRBV28 and TRBJ2-7; 9 positions agree with TRBD1. The CDR3 is 15 residues long. The germline CDR1 and CDR2 sequences are MDHEN and SYDVKM. Trimming took 6 bases from V and 5 from J; bases not matched to a gene: 11. The CDR3 DNA reads TGTGCCAGCAGCCCACCCCGGGACAGGGTTGACGAGCAGTACTTC. Its translation is CASSPPRDRVDEQYF.

V is TRBV7-2 and J is TRBJ2-7; 7 bases map to TRBD1. J lost 3 bases, V lost 5 bases, and 13 bases had no gene match. Germline CDR1 is SGHTA and CDR2 is FQGNSA. The CDR3 length is 16 residues. The CDR3 nucleotides read TGTGCCAGCAGCCTACCTGGGACAGAACCCCACTACGAGCAGTACTTC. This encodes CASSLPGTEPHYEQYF. The full variable domain, rest sourced from reference TRBV7-2 and TRBJ2-7, is GAGVSQSPSNKVTEKGKDVELRCDPISGHTALYWYRQSLGQGLEFLIYFQGNSAPDKSGLPSDRFSAERTGGSVSTLTIQRTQQEDSAVYLCASSLPGTEPHYEQYFGPGTRLTVT.

The chain joins TRBV7-9 to TRBJ2-7; 7 nucleotides match TRBD1. The CDR3 covers 15 residues. With V trimmed by 5 bases and J by 3 bases, 10 bases remained unmatched. Germline CDR1 is SEHNR and CDR2 is FQNEAQ (reference sequence). CDR3 sequence: CASSHNGTDVYEQYF. The CDR3 DNA reads as TGTGCCAGCAGCCACAACGGGACAGACGTCTACGAGCAGTACTTC.

The CDR3 DNA is TGTGCCACCAGCAGAGCCCGCGGGACCTCCTACGAGCAGTACTTC. Amino acid sequence: CATSRARGTSYEQYF. This chain uses TRBV15 with TRBJ2-7, with TRBD2 as a possible D gene (6 bases). The germline V gene encodes CDR1 LNHNV and CDR2 YYDKDF (reference sequence). CDR3 length equals 15 residues. The germline V and J ends were trimmed by 1 base and 0 bases, with 10 bases remaining between them.

The genes are TRBV5-6 and TRBJ2-1; 9 bases are shared with TRBD2. The CDR3 has 15 residues. With 4 bases clipped from V and 5 bases from J, the junction kept 7 bases outside the gene matches. Germline CDR1 SGHDT, CDR2 YYEEEE. The chain's CDR3 is CASSLQRGAHNEQFF. The DNA for the CDR3 is TGTGCCAGCAGCCTACAGCGGGGGGCCCACAATGAGCAGTTCTTC.

For the CDR3, the DNA is TGCAGCGTTGAACAGGGTCCCACCGGGGAGCTGTTTTTT. Encoded protein: CSVEQGPTGELFF. The rearrangement joins TRBV29-1 to TRBJ2-2; a possible D gene is TRBD1 (5 bases). The V end was cut by 2 bases, the J end by 4 bases, with 8 bases between. Per germline, CDR1 SQVTM and CDR2 ANQGSEA. This CDR3 has 13 amino acids.

This chain uses TRBV30 with TRBJ1-6; no clear D. V gave up 0 bases and J gave up 8 bases, with 5 bases separating them. Germline assignment: CDR1 GTSNPN and CDR2 SVGIG (reference sequence). The CDR3 contains 12 residues. CDR3 residues: CAWSVPDSPLHF. The CDR3 nucleotides read TGTGCCTGGAGTGTACCGGATTCACCCCTCCACTTT.